What follows describes a single T cell receptor beta chain. The target antigen is unknown. This sample is part of a study of cytomegalovirus exposure and HLA in healthy donors. The wider study: Early released data comprised some 85 million unique TCRs from HLA-typed donors. Overall study results and limits: Association of a missense DCLRE1C variant with TCR beta V- and J-gene trimming was reported in a later analysis.

The study sampled nominally healthy donors, though unrecorded immune exposures were likely. PCR involved 60 Vbeta and 13 Jbeta primers. The method was immunoSEQ multiplex PCR; TCRdb's version includes in-frame clones alone and lacks a portion of them. The sample contains 90,000 to 120,000 clones, 65% to 80% of which appear only once. This CDR3 region has 14 residues. In germline, CDR1 is GTSNPN, CDR2 SVGIG (reference sequence). V dropped 2 bases and J dropped 8; count of bases not matched to a gene: 5. The receptor was isolated from a male donor in good health and CMV-seronegative. V and J are TRBV30 and TRBJ1-6, with 8 positions matching TRBD1. The sequenced sample consisted of PBMCs. The CDR3 is CAWSSGQGYSPLHF. CDR3 in DNA: TGTGCCTGGAGTTCCGGACAGGGTTATTCACCCCTCCACTTT. Filled out from reference TRBV30 and TRBJ1-6, the complete variable domain reads SQTIHQWPATLVQPVGSPLSLECTVEGTSNPNLYWYRQAAGRGLQLLFYSVGIGQISSEVPQNLSASRPQDRQFILSSKKLLLSDSGFYLCAWSSGQGYSPLHFGNGTRLTVT.